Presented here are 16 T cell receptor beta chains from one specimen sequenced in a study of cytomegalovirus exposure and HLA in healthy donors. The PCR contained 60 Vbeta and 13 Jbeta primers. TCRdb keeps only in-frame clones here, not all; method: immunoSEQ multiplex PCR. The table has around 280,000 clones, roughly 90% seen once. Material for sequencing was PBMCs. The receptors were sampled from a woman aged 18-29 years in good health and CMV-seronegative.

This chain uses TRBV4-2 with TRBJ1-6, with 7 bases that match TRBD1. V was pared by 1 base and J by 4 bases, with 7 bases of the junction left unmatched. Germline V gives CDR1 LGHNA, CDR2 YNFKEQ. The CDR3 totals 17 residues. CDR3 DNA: TGTGCCAGCAGCCAAGGCGGCGGGGACAGTTATAATTCACCCCTCCACTTT. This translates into CASSQGGGDSYNSPLHF.

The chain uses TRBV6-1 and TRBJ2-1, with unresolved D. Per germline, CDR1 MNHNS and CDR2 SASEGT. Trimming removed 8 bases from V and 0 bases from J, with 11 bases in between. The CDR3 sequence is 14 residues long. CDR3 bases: TGTGCCAGCGCTTGGGCCCCCTCCTACAATGAGCAGTTCTTC. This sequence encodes CASAWAPSYNEQFF.

The CDR3: CASRLREGGEQFF. DNA of the CDR3: TGCGCCAGCAGATTACGAGAGGGCGGTGAGCAGTTCTTC. The chain couples TRBV10-1 to TRBJ2-1, with D possibly TRBD2 on 5 matching bases. CDR3 length equals 13 residues. CDR1 and CDR2 from the germline V gene are WNHNN and SYGVQD (reference sequence). Trimming took 6 bases from V and 9 from J, leaving 15 bases between them.

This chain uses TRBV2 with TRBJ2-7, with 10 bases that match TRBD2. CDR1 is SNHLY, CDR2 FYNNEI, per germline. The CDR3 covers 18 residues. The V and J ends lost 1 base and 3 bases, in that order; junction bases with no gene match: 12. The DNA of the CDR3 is TGTGCCAGCAGTGAAGGACTAATCGCTAGCGGGGGTAACTACGAGCAGTACTTC. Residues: CASSEGLIASGGNYEQYF.

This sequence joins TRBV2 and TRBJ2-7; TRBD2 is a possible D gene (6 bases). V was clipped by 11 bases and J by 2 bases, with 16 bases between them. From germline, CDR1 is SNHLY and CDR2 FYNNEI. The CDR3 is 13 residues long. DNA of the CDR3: TGTGCCTTGACGACTAGTGGTACCTACGAGCAGTACTTC. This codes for CALTTSGTYEQYF.

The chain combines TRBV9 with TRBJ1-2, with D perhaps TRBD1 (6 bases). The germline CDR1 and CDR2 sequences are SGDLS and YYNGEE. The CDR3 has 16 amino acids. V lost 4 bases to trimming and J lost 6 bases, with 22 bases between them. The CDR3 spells CASSPFRQAQGDGYTF. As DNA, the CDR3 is TGTGCCAGCAGCCCTTTCAGACAGGCCCAAGGAGATGGCTACACCTTC.

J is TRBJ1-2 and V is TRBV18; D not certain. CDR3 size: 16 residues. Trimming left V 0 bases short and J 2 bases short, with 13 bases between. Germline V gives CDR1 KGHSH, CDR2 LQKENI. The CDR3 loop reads CASSPPTSKKNYGYTF. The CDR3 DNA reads TGTGCCAGCTCACCACCAACGAGCAAGAAGAACTATGGCTACACCTTC.

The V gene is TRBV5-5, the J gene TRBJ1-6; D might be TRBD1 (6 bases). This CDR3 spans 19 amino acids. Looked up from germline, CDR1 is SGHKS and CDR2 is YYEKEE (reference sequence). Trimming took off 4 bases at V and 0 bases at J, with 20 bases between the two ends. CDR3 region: CASSLNVGQLISYNSPLHF. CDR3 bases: TGTGCCAGCAGCCTCAACGTAGGACAGCTAATCTCCTATAATTCACCCCTCCACTTT.

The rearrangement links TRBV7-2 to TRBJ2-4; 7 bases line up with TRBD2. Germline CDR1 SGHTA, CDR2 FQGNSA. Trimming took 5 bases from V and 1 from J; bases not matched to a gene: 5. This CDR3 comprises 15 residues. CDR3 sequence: CASSPVSGAKNIQYF. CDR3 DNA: TGTGCCAGCAGCCCTGTTAGCGGGGCCAAAAACATTCAGTACTTC.

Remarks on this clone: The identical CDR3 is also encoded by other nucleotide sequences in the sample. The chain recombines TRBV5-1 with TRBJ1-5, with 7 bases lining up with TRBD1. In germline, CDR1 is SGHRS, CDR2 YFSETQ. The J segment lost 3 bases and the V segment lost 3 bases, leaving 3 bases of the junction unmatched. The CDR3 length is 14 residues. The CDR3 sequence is CASSSTGPNQPQHF. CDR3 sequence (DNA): TGCGCCAGCAGCTCGACAGGGCCCAATCAGCCCCAGCATTTT.

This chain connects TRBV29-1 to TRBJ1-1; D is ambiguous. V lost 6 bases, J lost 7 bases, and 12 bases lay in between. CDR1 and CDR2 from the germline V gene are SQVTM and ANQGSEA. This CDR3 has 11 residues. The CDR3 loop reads CSVQTLDEAFF. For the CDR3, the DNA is TGCAGCGTCCAGACCCTAGATGAAGCTTTCTTT.

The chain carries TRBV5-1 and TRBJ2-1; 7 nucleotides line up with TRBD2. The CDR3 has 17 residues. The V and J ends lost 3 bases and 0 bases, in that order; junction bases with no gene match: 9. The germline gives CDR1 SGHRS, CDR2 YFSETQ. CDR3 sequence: CASSSLIGGSSYNEQFF. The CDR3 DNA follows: TGCGCCAGCAGCTCCCTCATCGGGGGGAGCTCCTACAATGAGCAGTTCTTC.

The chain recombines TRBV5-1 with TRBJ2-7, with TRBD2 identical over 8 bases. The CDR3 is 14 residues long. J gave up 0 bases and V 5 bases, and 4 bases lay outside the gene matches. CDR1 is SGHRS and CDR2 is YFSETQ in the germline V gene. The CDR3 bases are TGCGCCAGCAGGGGCGGGGGGAGCTCCTACGAGCAGTACTTC. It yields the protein CASRGGGSSYEQYF. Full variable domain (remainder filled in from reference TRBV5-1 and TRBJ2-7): KAGVTQTPRYLIKTRGQQVTLSCSPISGHRSVSWYQQTPGQGLQFLFEYFSETQRNKGNFPGRFSGRQFSNSRSEMNVSTLELGDSALYLCASRGGGSSYEQYFGPGTRLTVT.

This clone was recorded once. CDR3 coding DNA: TGTGCCAGCAGCTTAACAGGGCCTTCCTACGAGCAGTACTTC. Protein sequence: CASSLTGPSYEQYF. The chain joins TRBV7-9 to TRBJ2-7; maybe TRBD1 (6 bases). This CDR3 spans 14 amino acids. Germline V gives CDR1 SEHNR, CDR2 FQNEAQ (reference sequence). V was shortened by 2 bases and J by 1 base, with 9 bases between the two germline ends.

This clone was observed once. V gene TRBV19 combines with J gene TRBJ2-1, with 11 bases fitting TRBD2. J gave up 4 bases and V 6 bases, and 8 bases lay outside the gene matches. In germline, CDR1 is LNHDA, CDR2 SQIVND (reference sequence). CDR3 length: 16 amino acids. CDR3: CASSDLAGGEYNEQFF. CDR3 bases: TGTGCCAGTAGCGACCTAGCGGGGGGAGAGTACAATGAGCAGTTCTTC.

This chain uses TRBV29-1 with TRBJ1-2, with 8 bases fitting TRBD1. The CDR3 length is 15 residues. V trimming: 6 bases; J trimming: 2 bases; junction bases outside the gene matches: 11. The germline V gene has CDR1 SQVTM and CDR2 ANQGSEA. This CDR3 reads CSVQVPRGQNYGYTF. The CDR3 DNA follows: TGCAGCGTACAAGTCCCCAGGGGGCAGAACTATGGCTACACCTTC.